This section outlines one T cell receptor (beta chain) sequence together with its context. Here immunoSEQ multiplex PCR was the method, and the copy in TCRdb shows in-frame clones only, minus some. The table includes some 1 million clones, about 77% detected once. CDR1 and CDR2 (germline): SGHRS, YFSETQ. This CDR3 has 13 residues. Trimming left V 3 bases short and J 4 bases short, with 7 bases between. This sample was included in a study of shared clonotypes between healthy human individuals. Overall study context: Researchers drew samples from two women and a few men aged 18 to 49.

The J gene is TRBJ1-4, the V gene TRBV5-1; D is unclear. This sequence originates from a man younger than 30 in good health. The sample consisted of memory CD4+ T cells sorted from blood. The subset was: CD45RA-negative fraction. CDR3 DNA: TGCGCCAGCAGCTCTGTTCTTAATGAAAAACTGTTTTTT. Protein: CASSSVLNEKLFF.